The rows below give T cell receptor beta chains drawn from one sample of a study of vaccination and CD4 T cells after COVID-19. TCRdb called the PCR reads again in MiXCR, with one record for every CDR3 protein. The sample lists around 28,000 distinct CDR3 sequences; under 65% were seen once. This specimen was CD4+ T cells from blood, taken about 7 months after SARS-CoV-2 vaccination. The receptors were sampled from a human donor who had recovered from COVID-19. Each CDR3 is given with its conserved first and last residue. The D gene is left open where the match is weak. Not every row has a clone size; where given, it reads once, few, many or a size class.

TRBV12-3/TRBV12-4	TRBJ2-7	.	.	CASSSSLGGAYEQYF	TGTGCCAGCAGCTCCTCCTTGGGGGGCGCGTACGAGCAGTACTTC
TRBV28	TRBJ1-3	TRBD1	.	CASSFGTGGPGNTIYF	TGTGCCAGCAGTTTTGGAACAGGGGGCCCTGGAAACACCATATATTTT
TRBV18	TRBJ1-1	.	few	CASSTTGTNTEAFF	TGTGCCAGCTCAACCACCGGGACGAACACTGAAGCTTTCTTT
TRBV7-2	TRBJ1-1	.	few	CASSFRDTEAFF	TGTGCCAGCAGCTTCCGAGACACTGAAGCTTTCTTT
TRBV28	TRBJ1-2	.	few	CASSSPGTYPYGYTF	TGTGCCAGCAGTTCGCCGGGGACGTACCCCTATGGCTACACCTTC
TRBV6-5	TRBJ2-7	TRBD2	.	CASSYSRGTSGVGYEQYF	TGTGCCAGCAGTTACTCGAGGGGGACTAGCGGGGTTGGCTACGAGCAGTACTTC
TRBV6-5	TRBJ2-1	.	few	CASSYKAPSNEQFF	TGTGCCAGCAGTTACAAAGCGCCCTCCAATGAGCAGTTCTTC
TRBV28	TRBJ2-7	TRBD2	.	CASSLAGVNEQYF	TGTGCCAGCAGTCTAGCGGGAGTGAACGAGCAGTACTTC
TRBV20-1	TRBJ2-3	TRBD2	few	CSASLAGVLYF	TGCAGTGCGTCACTAGCGGGAGTGTTGTATTTT
TRBV20-1	TRBJ2-7	TRBD2	.	CSARSAGGSSYEQYF	TGCAGTGCTAGATCGGCAGGCGGGAGCTCCTACGAGCAGTACTTC
TRBV7-6	TRBJ2-5	.	few	CASSLGTVQETQYF	TGTGCCAGCAGCTTAGGCACAGTCCAAGAGACCCAGTACTTC
TRBV7-8	TRBJ2-7	.	.	CASSLDRVKDEQYF	TGTGCCAGCAGCTTAGACAGGGTGAAAGACGAGCAGTACTTC
TRBV5-4	TRBJ2-5	TRBD2	once	CASSFAGGRETQYF	TGTGCCAGCAGCTTTGCGGGAGGGAGGGAGACCCAGTACTTC
TRBV6-4	TRBJ2-3	.	few	CASILGVGEDTASTDTQYF	TGTGCCAGCATCCTCGGGGTCGGGGAGGACACCGCTAGCACAGATACGCAGTATTTT
TRBV19	TRBJ2-7	TRBD2	.	CASSPRSSGTYEQYF	TGTGCCAGTAGTCCCCGTTCTAGCGGGACCTACGAGCAGTACTTC
TRBV11-3	TRBJ2-1	TRBD1	.	CASSPGQGTKSSYNEQFF	TGTGCCAGCAGCCCTGGACAGGGTACTAAGAGCTCCTACAATGAGCAGTTCTTC
TRBV6-2/TRBV6-3	TRBJ2-7	.	.	CASSYGQGRAYEQYF	TGTGCCAGCAGTTACGGTCAGGGTCGCGCCTACGAGCAGTACTTC
TRBV29-1	TRBJ1-2	.	.	CSSATGSQNYGYTF	TGCAGCAGCGCGACAGGATCCCAGAACTATGGCTACACCTTC
TRBV6-1	TRBJ2-7	TRBD2	once	CASSQREATYEQYF	TGTGCCAGCAGTCAGCGGGAGGCAACTTACGAGCAGTACTTC
TRBV6-1	TRBJ2-7	.	.	CASSEAGPYEQYF	TGTGCCAGCAGTGAAGCAGGGCCCTACGAGCAGTACTTC
TRBV7-2	TRBJ2-5	.	once	CASSLLVMGRETQYF	TGTGCCAGCAGCTTACTCGTTATGGGGCGCGAGACCCAGTACTTC
TRBV28	TRBJ2-3	TRBD1	.	CASTPGTGGTDTQYF	TGTGCCAGCACTCCCGGGACAGGGGGCACAGATACGCAGTATTTT
TRBV20-1	TRBJ2-7	TRBD2	few	CSASLAGVGRVEQYF	TGCAGTGCTAGTTTGGCGGGAGTAGGAAGGGTCGAGCAGTACTTC
TRBV20-1	TRBJ1-1	.	.	CSASITPGTLNTEAFF	TGCAGTGCTAGCATCACCCCCGGGACACTTAACACTGAAGCTTTCTTT
TRBV7-2	TRBJ2-3	TRBD2	.	CASSLEAGAADTQYF	TGTGCCAGCAGCTTAGAGGCGGGAGCGGCAGATACGCAGTATTTT
TRBV7-8	TRBJ2-7	.	few	CASSLVTSSYEQYF	TGTGCCAGCAGCTTAGTTACTAGCTCCTACGAGCAGTACTTC
TRBV20-1	TRBJ2-1	.	.	CSAPPVLGLNEQFF	TGCAGTGCCCCTCCCGTGCTAGGCCTCAATGAGCAGTTCTTC
TRBV7-2	TRBJ2-5	TRBD2	.	CASTSASGAYQETQYF	TGTGCCAGCACCTCCGCTAGCGGGGCGTACCAAGAGACCCAGTACTTC
TRBV29-1	TRBJ2-7	.	.	CSVTFRAERSYEQYF	TGCAGCGTTACTTTTCGAGCGGAGAGGTCCTACGAGCAGTACTTC